This T cell receptor beta chain appears in the sequencing data of a study of post-analysis software for immune sequencing data. As regards this clonotype: Antigen unknown.

CDR3 length: 14 amino acids. The germline V gene has CDR1 SQVTM and CDR2 ANQGSEA. Trimming removed 4 bases from V and 3 bases from J, with 13 bases in between. Researchers reported that TCR beta cDNA libraries carried unique molecular identifiers. The yield from approximately 1 to 10 million T cells was about 500,000 cDNA molecules in total. TCRdb reprocessed the PCR reads via MiXCR and lists one record per CDR3 protein. The data contain 800,000 to 950,000 distinct CDR3 sequences, about 53% of them seen just once; the ten biggest clones take up approximately 4.5%. Study results and caveats: Roughly 5 TRBV segments, TRBV5-6, TRBV5-1 and TRBV20-1 among them, were found more frequent in patients than controls.

The sequence was obtained from a girl aged 5-17 years with multiple sclerosis. The rearrangement links TRBV29-1 to TRBJ2-1; D perhaps matches TRBD2 (6 bases). The material sequenced was blood. CDR3 in amino acids: CSVVGVSGYNEQFF. CDR3 in DNA: TGCAGCGTTGTTGGGGTTAGCGGCTACAATGAGCAGTTCTTC.